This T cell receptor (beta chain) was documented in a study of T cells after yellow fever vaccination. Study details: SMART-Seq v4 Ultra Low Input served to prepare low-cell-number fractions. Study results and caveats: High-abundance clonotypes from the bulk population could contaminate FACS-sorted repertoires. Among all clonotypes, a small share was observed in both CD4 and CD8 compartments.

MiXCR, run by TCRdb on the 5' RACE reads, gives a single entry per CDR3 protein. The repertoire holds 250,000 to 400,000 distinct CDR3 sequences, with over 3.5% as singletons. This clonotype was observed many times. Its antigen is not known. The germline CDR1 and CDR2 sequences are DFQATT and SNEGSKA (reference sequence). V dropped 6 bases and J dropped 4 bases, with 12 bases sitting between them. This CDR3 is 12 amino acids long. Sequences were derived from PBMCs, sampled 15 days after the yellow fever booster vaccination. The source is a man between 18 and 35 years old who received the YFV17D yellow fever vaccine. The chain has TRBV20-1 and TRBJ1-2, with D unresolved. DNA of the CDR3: TGCAGTGCAGGAGGACCGCGCTATGGCTACACCTTC. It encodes CSAGGPRYGYTF.